This T cell receptor beta chain stems from a study of blood T cell repertoires in COVID-19 (dated by TCRdb to 2020 to 2021). As for the study more broadly: Samples from collaborators originated in the United States, Italy and Spain and spanned both the acute and convalescent phases of COVID-19. The material from the prospective study consisted of cDNA or gDNA derived from T cells, B-cell-depleted T cells, or PBMCs. The dataset comprised deeply sampled blood TCRbeta repertoires from subjects exposed to, actively infected with, or recovered from COVID-19. The repertoires were released in a freely available public database meant as a resource for research on the immune response to SARS-CoV-2. The samples were drawn from two sources: the first 160 participants of the ongoing ImmuneRACE study, and 1,254 subjects contributed by 6 global collaborators. A de-identified subject ID, COVID-19 status, age in years and sex were almost always included in the sample metadata. Where available, HLA class I and class II types were obtained from metadata supplied by the sample provider rather than from assay-based typing. The investigation overall reported the following: How much clinical and demographic metadata was included differed by source and by participant, and the metadata was provided uncurated.

One collaborating source in Seattle enrolled patients while the patients were actively infected and followed the patients over time throughout the course of disease. Whole blood was collected in K2EDTA tubes by collaborating institutions according to the institutions' own protocols. For TCRbeta analysis, collaborator samples were shipped as frozen whole blood, as isolated PBMCs, or as DNA extracted from either sample type. Details on this clone: The target of this receptor is not known. No base-level quality is on record; no much larger clone is a single base apart.

The immunoSEQ Assay, a bias-controlled multiplex PCR, was used to amplify TCRbeta CDR3 regions from genomic DNA. The source study handled its data this way. The number of nucleated cells in each sample was estimated by amplification of reference gene primers within the assay. To quantify the absolute abundance of each unique TCRbeta CDR3 rearrangement, sequence reads were collapsed and filtered. For each sample, productive Simpson clonality was calculated as the square root of Simpson's diversity index over productive rearrangements. As stored in TCRdb, this immuneACCESS dataset retains in-frame rearrangements with V and J assigned. A fraction of the clones does not appear; measured against another copy, unresolved V genes explain less than half of the discrepancy, and the remainder lacks a known reason. D and trimming come from the DNA, and the V and J calls and clone size come from that table. The sample profile shows roughly 390,000 clones; approximately 87% of them were found once. The ten largest clones take up more than 9% of the sample.

From its cysteine to its phenylalanine, the CDR3 spans 12 amino acids. CDR3 DNA only is kept here, 36 bases in frame from base 1. According to the germline V gene, CDR1 reads SNHLY and CDR2 reads FYNNEI. The trim is 7 bases for V and 4 bases for J, with a gap of 10 bases between the germline ends. Sequencing input: peripheral blood. This receptor chain uses TRBV2 and TRBJ1-2; the D region possibly corresponds to TRBD1 (6 bases align). This TCR derives from a woman under 40 with COVID-19, enrolled during active disease. For the CDR3, the sequence is CASKDSSYGYTF. The DNA is as follows: TGTGCCAGCAAGGACAGCTCCTATGGCTACACCTTC.